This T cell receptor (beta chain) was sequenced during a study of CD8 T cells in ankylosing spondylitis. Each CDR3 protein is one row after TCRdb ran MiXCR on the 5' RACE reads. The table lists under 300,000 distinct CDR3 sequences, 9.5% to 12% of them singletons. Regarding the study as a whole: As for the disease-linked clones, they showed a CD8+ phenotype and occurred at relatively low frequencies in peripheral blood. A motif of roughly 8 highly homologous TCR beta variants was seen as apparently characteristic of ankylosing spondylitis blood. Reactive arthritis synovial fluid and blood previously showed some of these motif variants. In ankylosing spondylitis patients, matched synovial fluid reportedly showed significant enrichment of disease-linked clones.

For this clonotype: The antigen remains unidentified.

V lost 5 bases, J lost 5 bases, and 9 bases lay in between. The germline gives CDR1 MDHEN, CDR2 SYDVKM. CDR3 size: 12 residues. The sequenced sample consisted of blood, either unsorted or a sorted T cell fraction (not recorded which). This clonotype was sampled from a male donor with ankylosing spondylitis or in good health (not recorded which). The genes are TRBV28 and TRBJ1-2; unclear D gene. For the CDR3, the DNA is TGTGCCAGCAGTAGAGGAATTTATGGCTACACCTTC. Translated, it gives CASSRGIYGYTF.